These 2 T cell receptor beta chains were sequenced from one sample in a study of T cell responses to AZD1222 COVID-19 vaccine. Profiled with immunoSEQ multiplex PCR; TCRdb holds only in-frame clones, not every one. The data contain 120,000 to 150,000 clones, about nine tenths of them singletons. Material: peripheral blood, obtained on day 0 of AZD1222 vaccination. The receptors derive from an adult in good health.

This clone came up a few times. This rearrangement joins TRBV29-1 to TRBJ1-1; no clear D gene. V lost 4 bases, J lost 6 bases, and 12 bases lay in between. In germline, CDR1 is SQVTM, CDR2 ANQGSEA. The CDR3 length is 12 residues. CDR3 loop: CSVVKGASEAFF. The CDR3 coding sequence is TGCAGCGTTGTCAAGGGTGCATCTGAAGCTTTCTTT.

The chain is built from TRBV2 and TRBJ2-2; D might be TRBD1 (5 bases). Germline CDR1 reads SNHLY; CDR2 reads FYNNEI. The length of the CDR3 is 15 residues. The V gene lost 1 base and the J gene lost 5 bases, with 11 bases spanning the gap. Here the CDR3 DNA reads TGTGCCAGCAGTGAAGTGGCAGGGAATACCGGGGAGCTGTTTTTT. Encoded protein: CASSEVAGNTGELFF.